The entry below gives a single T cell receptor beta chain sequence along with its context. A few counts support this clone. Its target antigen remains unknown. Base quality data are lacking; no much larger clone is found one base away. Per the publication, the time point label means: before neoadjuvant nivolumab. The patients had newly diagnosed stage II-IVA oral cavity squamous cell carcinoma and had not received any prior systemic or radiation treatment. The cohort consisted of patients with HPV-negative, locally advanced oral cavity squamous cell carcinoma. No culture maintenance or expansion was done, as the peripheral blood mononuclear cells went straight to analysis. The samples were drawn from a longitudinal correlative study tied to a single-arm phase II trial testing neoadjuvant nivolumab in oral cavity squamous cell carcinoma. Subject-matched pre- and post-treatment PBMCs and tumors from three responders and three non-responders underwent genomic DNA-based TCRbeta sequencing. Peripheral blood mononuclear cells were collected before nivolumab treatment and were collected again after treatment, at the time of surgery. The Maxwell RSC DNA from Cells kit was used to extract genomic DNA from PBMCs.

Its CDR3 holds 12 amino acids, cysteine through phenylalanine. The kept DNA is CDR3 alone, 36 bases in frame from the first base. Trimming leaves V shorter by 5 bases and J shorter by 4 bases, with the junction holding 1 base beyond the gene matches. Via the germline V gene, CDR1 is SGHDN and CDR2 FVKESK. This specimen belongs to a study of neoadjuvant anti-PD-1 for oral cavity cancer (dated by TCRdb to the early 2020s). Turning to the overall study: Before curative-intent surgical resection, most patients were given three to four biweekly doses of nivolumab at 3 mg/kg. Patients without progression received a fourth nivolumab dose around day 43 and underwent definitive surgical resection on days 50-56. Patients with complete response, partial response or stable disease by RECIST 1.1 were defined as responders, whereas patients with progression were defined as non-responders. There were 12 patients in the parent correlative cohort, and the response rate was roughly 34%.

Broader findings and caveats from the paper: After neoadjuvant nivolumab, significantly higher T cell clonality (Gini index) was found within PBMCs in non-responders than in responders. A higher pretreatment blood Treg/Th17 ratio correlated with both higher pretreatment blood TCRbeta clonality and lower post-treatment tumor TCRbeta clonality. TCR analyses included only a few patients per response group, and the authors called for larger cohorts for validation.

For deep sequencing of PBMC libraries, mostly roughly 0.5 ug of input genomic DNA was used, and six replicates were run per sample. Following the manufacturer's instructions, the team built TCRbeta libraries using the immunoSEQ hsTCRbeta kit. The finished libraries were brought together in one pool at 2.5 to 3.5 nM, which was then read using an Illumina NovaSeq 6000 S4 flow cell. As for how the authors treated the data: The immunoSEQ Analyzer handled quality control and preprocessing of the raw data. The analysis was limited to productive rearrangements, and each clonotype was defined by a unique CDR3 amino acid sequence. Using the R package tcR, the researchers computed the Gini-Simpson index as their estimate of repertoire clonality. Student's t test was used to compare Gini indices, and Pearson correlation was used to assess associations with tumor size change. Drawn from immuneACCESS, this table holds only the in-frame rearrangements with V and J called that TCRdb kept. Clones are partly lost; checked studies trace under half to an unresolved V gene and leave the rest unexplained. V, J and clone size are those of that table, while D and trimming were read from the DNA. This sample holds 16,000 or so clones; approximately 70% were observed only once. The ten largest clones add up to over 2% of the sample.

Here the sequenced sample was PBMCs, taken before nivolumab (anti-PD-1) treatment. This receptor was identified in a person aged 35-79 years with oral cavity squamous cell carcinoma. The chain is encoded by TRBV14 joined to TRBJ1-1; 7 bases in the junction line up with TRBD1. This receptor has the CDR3 CASSRDSTEAFF. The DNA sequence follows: TGTGCCAGCAGCAGGGACAGCACTGAAGCTTTCTTT.